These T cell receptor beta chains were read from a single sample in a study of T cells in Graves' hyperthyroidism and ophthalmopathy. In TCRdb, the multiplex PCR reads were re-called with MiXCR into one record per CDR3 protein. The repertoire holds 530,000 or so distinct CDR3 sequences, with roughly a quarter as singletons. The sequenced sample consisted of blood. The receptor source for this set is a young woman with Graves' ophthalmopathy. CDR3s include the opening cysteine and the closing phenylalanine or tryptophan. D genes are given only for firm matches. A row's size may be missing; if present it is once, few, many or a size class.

cdr3_aa: CASRNTDRGLNGDEQYF; cdr3_nt: TGTGCCAGCAGGAATACCGACAGGGGGCTAAATGGTGACGAGCAGTACTTC; v_call: TRBV11-2; clone_size: many; j_call: TRBJ2-7; cdr3_length: 17; d_call: TRBD1
cdr3_aa: CASSGEDSVSYEQYF; cdr3_nt: TGTGCCAGCAGCGGGGAGGACAGCGTCTCCTACGAGCAGTACTTC; v_call: TRBV7-9; clone_size: many; j_call: TRBJ2-7; cdr3_length: 15; d_call: -
cdr3_aa: CASRAQGSGYTF; cdr3_nt: TGTGCCAGCAGAGCACAGGGTTCTGGCTACACCTTC; v_call: TRBV6-1; clone_size: many; j_call: TRBJ1-2; cdr3_length: 12; d_call: -
cdr3_aa: CSASSGPGNQPQHF; cdr3_nt: TGCAGTGCTAGTTCAGGTCCCGGCAATCAGCCCCAGCATTTT; v_call: TRBV20-1; clone_size: many; j_call: TRBJ1-5; cdr3_length: 14; d_call: -
cdr3_aa: CASARGPTTYSNQPQHF; cdr3_nt: TGCGCCAGCGCCAGGGGACCGACTACCTATAGCAATCAGCCCCAGCATTTT; v_call: TRBV4-1; clone_size: many; j_call: TRBJ1-5; cdr3_length: 17; d_call: -
cdr3_aa: CASSLYLAVNEQYF; cdr3_nt: TGTGCCAGCAGTCTCTACTTAGCGGTCAACGAGCAGTACTTC; v_call: TRBV27; clone_size: many; j_call: TRBJ2-7; cdr3_length: 14; d_call: -
cdr3_aa: CATSRDNRGDIGGYTF; cdr3_nt: TGTGCCACCAGCAGAGATAACAGGGGGGACATCGGTGGCTACACCTTC; v_call: TRBV15; clone_size: -; j_call: TRBJ1-2; cdr3_length: 16; d_call: TRBD1
cdr3_aa: CATAGRGIYGYTF; cdr3_nt: TGTGCCACTGCCGGCCGGGGTATCTATGGCTACACCTTC; v_call: TRBV6-1; clone_size: -; j_call: TRBJ1-2; cdr3_length: 13; d_call: -
cdr3_aa: CASSPRDRGWGYTF; cdr3_nt: TGTGCCAGCTCACCTCGGGACAGGGGCTGGGGCTACACCTTC; v_call: TRBV18; clone_size: many; j_call: TRBJ1-2; cdr3_length: 14; d_call: TRBD1
cdr3_aa: CASASSYEQYF; cdr3_nt: TGTGCCAGCGCGAGCTCCTACGAGCAGTACTTC; v_call: TRBV2; clone_size: many; j_call: TRBJ2-7; cdr3_length: 11; d_call: -
cdr3_aa: CASSSQPGQGSNIQYF; cdr3_nt: TGTGCCAGCAGCTCCCAACCGGGACAGGGGTCCAACATTCAGTACTTC; v_call: TRBV5-6; clone_size: many; j_call: TRBJ2-4; cdr3_length: 16; d_call: TRBD1
cdr3_aa: CATPTLGQPTEAFF; cdr3_nt: TGTGCCACTCCTACCCTGGGACAACCCACTGAAGCTTTCTTT; v_call: TRBV28; clone_size: many; j_call: TRBJ1-1; cdr3_length: 14; d_call: -
cdr3_aa: CASSEVNRGLYEQYF; cdr3_nt: TGTGCCAGCAGTGAAGTTAACAGGGGGCTGTACGAGCAGTACTTC; v_call: TRBV6-1; clone_size: -; j_call: TRBJ2-7; cdr3_length: 15; d_call: TRBD1
cdr3_aa: CAISDRSGGETQYF; cdr3_nt: TGTGCCATCAGTGATCGGTCAGGGGGAGAGACCCAGTACTTC; v_call: TRBV10-3; clone_size: many; j_call: TRBJ2-5; cdr3_length: 14; d_call: TRBD1
cdr3_aa: CASSDWDTDQPQHF; cdr3_nt: TGTGCCAGCAGTGACTGGGACACTGATCAGCCCCAGCATTTT; v_call: TRBV6-1; clone_size: many; j_call: TRBJ1-5; cdr3_length: 14; d_call: -
cdr3_aa: CASSYRGDPNTGELFF; cdr3_nt: TGTGCCAGCAGTTACCGAGGCGACCCGAACACCGGGGAGCTGTTTTTT; v_call: TRBV6-2/TRBV6-3; clone_size: many; j_call: TRBJ2-2; cdr3_length: 16; d_call: -
cdr3_aa: CASSPRVNTEAFF; cdr3_nt: TGTGCCAGCAGCCCCAGGGTGAACACTGAAGCTTTCTTT; v_call: TRBV27; clone_size: many; j_call: TRBJ1-1; cdr3_length: 13; d_call: -
cdr3_aa: CASTRGGPQHF; cdr3_nt: TGTGCCAGCACGAGGGGGGGGCCCCAGCATTTT; v_call: TRBV6-1; clone_size: many; j_call: TRBJ1-5; cdr3_length: 11; d_call: -
cdr3_aa: CASRDAPHHEQYF; cdr3_nt: TGTGCCAGCCGGGACGCACCTCACCACGAGCAGTACTTC; v_call: TRBV12-3/TRBV12-4; clone_size: many; j_call: TRBJ2-7; cdr3_length: 13; d_call: -
cdr3_aa: CASSSAGTSGTQYF; cdr3_nt: TGTGCCAGCAGTTCGGCCGGGACTAGTGGGACCCAGTACTTC; v_call: TRBV6-5; clone_size: many; j_call: TRBJ2-5; cdr3_length: 14; d_call: TRBD2
cdr3_aa: CASSQGQGAEEQYF; cdr3_nt: TGCGCCAGCAGCCAAGGACAGGGGGCAGAAGAGCAGTACTTC; v_call: TRBV4-3; clone_size: many; j_call: TRBJ2-7; cdr3_length: 14; d_call: TRBD1
cdr3_aa: CASSERADTEAFF; cdr3_nt: TGTGCCAGCAGTGAAAGGGCGGACACTGAAGCTTTCTTT; v_call: TRBV6-1; clone_size: -; j_call: TRBJ1-1; cdr3_length: 13; d_call: -
cdr3_aa: CATRKMSDTEAFF; cdr3_nt: TGTGCCACACGTAAGATGTCGGATACTGAAGCTTTCTTT; v_call: TRBV2; clone_size: many; j_call: TRBJ1-1; cdr3_length: 13; d_call: -
cdr3_aa: CASSPDRGLSEAFF; cdr3_nt: TGCGCCAGCAGCCCTGACAGGGGGTTATCTGAAGCTTTCTTT; v_call: TRBV5-1; clone_size: -; j_call: TRBJ1-1; cdr3_length: 14; d_call: TRBD1
cdr3_aa: CASSPPGFLFGETQYF; cdr3_nt: TGTGCCAGCAGCCCGCCGGGGTTCCTCTTCGGAGAGACCCAGTACTTC; v_call: TRBV7-9; clone_size: few; j_call: TRBJ2-5; cdr3_length: 16; d_call: -
cdr3_aa: CSATYMGVAKNIKYF; cdr3_nt: TGCAGTGCTACTTATATGGGGGTAGCCAAAAACATTAAGTACTTC; v_call: TRBV20-1; clone_size: -; j_call: TRBJ2-4; cdr3_length: 15; d_call: -
cdr3_aa: CASSLEGLSTDTQYF; cdr3_nt: TGTGCCAGCAGTTTAGAGGGCCTCAGCACAGATACGCAGTATTTT; v_call: TRBV12-3/TRBV12-4; clone_size: many; j_call: TRBJ2-3; cdr3_length: 15; d_call: -
cdr3_aa: CATSEGGSQPQHF; cdr3_nt: TGTGCCACCAGTGAAGGGGGAAGTCAGCCCCAGCATTTT; v_call: TRBV24-1; clone_size: many; j_call: TRBJ1-5; cdr3_length: 13; d_call: -
cdr3_aa: CASSLRGIEAFF; cdr3_nt: TGCGCCAGCAGCTTGCGGGGTATTGAAGCTTTCTTT; v_call: TRBV5-1; clone_size: many; j_call: TRBJ1-1; cdr3_length: 12; d_call: -
cdr3_aa: CASSWDSRNTEAFF; cdr3_nt: TGTGCCAGCAGTTGGGACAGTCGGAACACTGAAGCTTTCTTT; v_call: TRBV2; clone_size: many; j_call: TRBJ1-1; cdr3_length: 14; d_call: TRBD1
cdr3_aa: CSASGTVIGMNTEAFF; cdr3_nt: TGCAGTGCTAGCGGGACAGTTATCGGGATGAACACTGAAGCTTTCTTT; v_call: TRBV20-1; clone_size: many; j_call: TRBJ1-1; cdr3_length: 16; d_call: TRBD1
cdr3_aa: CAISESRLAGDYEQYF; cdr3_nt: TGTGCCATCAGTGAGTCAAGGCTAGCGGGGGACTACGAGCAGTACTTC; v_call: TRBV10-3; clone_size: few; j_call: TRBJ2-7; cdr3_length: 16; d_call: TRBD2
cdr3_aa: CASSQDFASEQYF; cdr3_nt: TGTGCCAGCAGCCAAGATTTTGCATCCGAGCAGTACTTC; v_call: TRBV14; clone_size: many; j_call: TRBJ2-7; cdr3_length: 13; d_call: -
cdr3_aa: CSAPDRALDSNQPQHF; cdr3_nt: TGCAGTGCTCCTGACAGGGCCCTTGATAGCAATCAGCCCCAGCATTTT; v_call: TRBV20-1; clone_size: -; j_call: TRBJ1-5; cdr3_length: 16; d_call: TRBD1
cdr3_aa: CSATTGVDYGYTF; cdr3_nt: TGCAGTGCCACGACAGGGGTCGACTATGGCTACACCTTC; v_call: TRBV20-1; clone_size: many; j_call: TRBJ1-2; cdr3_length: 13; d_call: TRBD1
cdr3_aa: CASSLRGGPGELFF; cdr3_nt: TGTGCCAGCAGTTTACGGGGGGGCCCCGGGGAGCTGTTTTTT; v_call: TRBV12-3/TRBV12-4; clone_size: many; j_call: TRBJ2-2; cdr3_length: 14; d_call: TRBD2
cdr3_aa: CASSVAQRRSTF; cdr3_nt: TGTGCCAGCAGTGTGGCTCAGCGGCGCAGCACCTTC; v_call: TRBV12-3/TRBV12-4; clone_size: many; j_call: TRBJ1-2; cdr3_length: 12; d_call: -